This TCR beta chain was sequenced during a study of cytomegalovirus exposure and HLA in healthy donors. In the study overall: The platform used for the 120 validation repertoires matched that of the approximately 620 first-cohort repertoires, a later analysis reported. Study-wide points: According to a later analysis, TCR clusters from the first cohort tended to co-occur in the 120 or so validation repertoires. Through in vitro validation, three CMV-associated chains were shown to be specific for CMV antigens.

This clone was picked up many times. Its specificity is not known. Trimming cost V 4 bases and J 14 bases, with 24 bases left between them. The CDR3 sequence is 14 residues long. The repertoire was sequenced with immunoSEQ multiplex PCR; TCRdb's copy has only in-frame clones and lacks some. Of 110,000 to 150,000 clones in the sample, about 86% were seen once. This receptor was obtained from a woman aged 18-35 years in good health and CMV-seropositive. The rearrangement links TRBV5-3 to TRBJ1-2; a possible D gene is TRBD1 (6 bases). TRBV5-3 is an open reading frame whose function is uncertain. Sequenced: PBMCs. The CDR3 nucleotides read TGTGCCAGAAGCGACCGACAGGACCCCTATGTTATAACCTTC. Amino acid sequence: CARSDRQDPYVITF.